This entry features one T cell receptor (beta chain) sequence. The same CDR3 can be traced to other DNA sequences in this sample. This record comes from a study of blood T cell repertoires in COVID-19. Study as a whole: Some COVID-19 samples were acute and others convalescent; all came from the United States, Italy and Spain.

Libraries were prepared by immunoSEQ multiplex PCR; TCRdb keeps only in-frame clonotypes and omits some of them. The sample contains about 37,000 clones, 70% to 90% of which appear only once. V gave up 3 bases and J gave up 2 bases, with 5 bases separating them. Germline values: CDR1 DFQATT, CDR2 SNEGSKA (reference sequence). CDR3 length equals 11 residues. The specimen sequenced was peripheral blood. The V and J genes are TRBV20-1 and TRBJ2-7, with D hard to call. The clonotype was recovered from a man between 60 and 75 years old with active COVID-19. The CDR3 region is CSARTTYEQYF. The CDR3 nucleotides are TGCAGTGCTAGGACAACCTACGAGCAGTACTTC.